The clone carrying this T cell receptor beta chain was observed a handful of times. Its matching antigen is unknown. This sample was included in a study of CD8 T cells in ankylosing spondylitis. Generation of TCR beta libraries employed quantitative 5'-RACE incorporating molecular barcodes. TCRdb redid the calling of the 5' RACE reads with MiXCR, one entry per CDR3 protein. The sample shows more than 250,000 distinct CDR3 sequences, 6.5% to 10% of them seen only once. Germline V gives CDR1 MNHEY, CDR2 SVGAGI. The CDR3 totals 14 residues. V was cut by 2 bases and J by 0 bases, with 6 bases left in between. Study results and limitations: CD8+ cells made up the disease-linked clones, which were relatively rare in peripheral blood. Previous work reported some of these motif variants in the synovial fluid and blood of reactive arthritis. What appeared characteristic of ankylosing spondylitis blood was a TCR beta motif of eight or nine highly homologous variants. Clones linked to disease were reported to show significant enrichment in matched ankylosing spondylitis synovial fluid.

This sequence was found in a male donor with ankylosing spondylitis. Sequenced: blood, either unsorted or a sorted T cell fraction (not recorded which). The rearrangement links TRBV6-5 to TRBJ2-3; no definite D call. The CDR3: CASSYMESTDTQYF. The CDR3 DNA is TGTGCCAGCAGTTACATGGAGAGCACAGATACGCAGTATTTT.